This entry lists 11 T cell receptor beta chains sequenced from one sample in a study of early T cells in non-severe SARS-CoV-2 infection. TCRdb redid the calling of the 5' RACE reads with MiXCR, one entry per CDR3 protein. The top ten clones hold 4.7% of a sample with 97,000 or so distinct CDR3 sequences, approximately 10% of them seen once. The sequencing used whole blood, collected at baseline. All receptors come from an adult who was a healthcare worker with PCR-confirmed SARS-CoV-2 infection or an uninfected control (not recorded which).

The table lists this clonotype with many counts. The rearrangement joins TRBV7-3 to TRBJ1-1; D gene uncertain. With 5 bases removed from V and 1 base from J, the gap between germline ends came to 14 bases. Germline-derived CDR1 and CDR2 are SGHTA and FQGTGA. CDR3 length: 15 residues. In DNA form, the CDR3 reads TGTGCCAGCAGCCCCCCTGGCTCCCCGAACACTGAAGCTTTCTTT. It is translated as CASSPPGSPNTEAFF.

In this sample, this clonotype turned up many times. The chain recombines TRBV7-7 with TRBJ2-7; D possibly corresponds to TRBD1 (5 bases). V was shortened by 1 base and J by 3 bases, with 7 bases between the two germline ends. Germline V gene lookup returns CDR1 SSHAT and CDR2 FNYEAQ (reference sequence). The CDR3 consists of 13 residues. CDR3 sequence reads: CASSLEDSYEQYF. The CDR3 DNA reads as TGTGCCAGCAGCTTAGAAGACAGCTACGAGCAGTACTTC.

At least ten counts were recorded for this clonotype. The chain employs TRBV11-2 and TRBJ2-5; a weak D match, TRBD1 (6 bases). CDR1 SGHAT and CDR2 FQNNGV come from the germline V gene. V lost 2 bases, J lost 7 bases, and 11 bases lay in between. The CDR3 contains 13 residues. CDR3 DNA sequence: TGTGCCAGCAGCTTACCAGGGGTGGTGACCCAGTACTTC. Amino acid sequence: CASSLPGVVTQYF.

This clonotype was seen at least ten times. The rearrangement links TRBV28 to TRBJ1-3; 8 nucleotides agree with TRBD1. V was pared by 7 bases and J by 4 bases, with 6 bases of the junction left unmatched. The CDR3 spans 14 residues. Germline assignment: CDR1 MDHEN and CDR2 SYDVKM. CDR3 amino acids: CASTVDRAGNTIYF. The DNA of the CDR3 is TGTGCCAGCACCGTGGACAGGGCAGGAAACACCATATATTTT.

This clonotype appeared a few times. The CDR3 spells CSARDLGETDTQYF. CDR3 nucleotide sequence: TGCAGTGCTAGAGATTTGGGGGAGACAGATACGCAGTATTTT. V is TRBV20-1 and J is TRBJ2-3, with D perhaps being TRBD1 or TRBD2 (5 bases each). Trimming removed 0 bases at V and 3 bases at J, with 10 bases between. The CDR3 has 14 residues. The germline V gene has CDR1 DFQATT and CDR2 SNEGSKA (reference sequence).

The rearrangement uses TRBV4-1 and TRBJ1-2; tentative D call: TRBD1 (5 bases). Germline CDR1 reads MGHRA; CDR2 reads YSYEKL. V was pared by 0 bases and J by 2 bases, with 7 bases between. CDR3 length: 14 amino acids. CDR3 region: CASSQDTGNYGYTF. The CDR3, as DNA: TGCGCCAGCAGCCAAGATACAGGAAACTATGGCTACACCTTC.

This clonotype was recorded many times. CDR3 coding DNA: TGCGCCAGCACCACAGGGTTCGGGAATTCACCCCTCCACTTT. Encoded protein: CASTTGFGNSPLHF. The chain joins TRBV5-1 to TRBJ1-6, with D possibly TRBD1 on 6 matching bases. The germline CDR1 and CDR2 sequences are SGHRS and YFSETQ. The V gene lost 6 bases and the J gene lost 7 bases, with 14 bases spanning the gap. The CDR3 loop spans 14 amino acids.

The chain joins TRBV29-1 to TRBJ2-7; D may match TRBD1 or TRBD2 (5 bases each). V lost 3 bases to trimming and J lost 4 bases, with 10 bases between them. The CDR3 totals 12 residues. CDR1 SQVTM and CDR2 ANQGSEA come from the germline V gene. The CDR3 region has the DNA TGCAGCGTTGAGGTCAGGGAGTACGAGCAGTACTTC. Protein product: CSVEVREYEQYF.

The chain is built from TRBV5-6 and TRBJ2-3, with 11 bases matching TRBD2. V was pared by 1 base and J by 2 bases, with 3 bases of the junction left unmatched. Germline values: CDR1 SGHDT, CDR2 YYEEEE. This CDR3 spans 16 amino acids. The CDR3 nucleotides are TGTGCCAGCAGCTTGACTAGCGGGGGTGTCACAGATACGCAGTATTTT. Protein product: CASSLTSGGVTDTQYF.

The sample holds a few counts of this clonotype. The J gene is TRBJ1-1, the V gene TRBV20-1; D unclear. The CDR3 sequence is 12 residues long. V was clipped by 0 bases and J by 8 bases, with 10 bases between them. Germline CDR1 is DFQATT and CDR2 is SNEGSKA (reference sequence). The DNA for the CDR3 is TGCAGTGCTAGAGATCGACACGGAGAAGCTTTCTTT. Translated: CSARDRHGEAFF.

This clonotype appeared a few times. This sequence joins TRBV24-1 and TRBJ2-7; 7 positions match TRBD2. The CDR3 length is 14 residues. Germline CDR1 reads KGHDR; CDR2 reads SFDVKD. V was pared by 6 bases and J by 0 bases, with 4 bases of the junction left unmatched. The CDR3 sequence is CATSPGGSSYEQYF. DNA for the CDR3: TGTGCCACCAGTCCTGGCGGGAGCTCCTACGAGCAGTACTTC.